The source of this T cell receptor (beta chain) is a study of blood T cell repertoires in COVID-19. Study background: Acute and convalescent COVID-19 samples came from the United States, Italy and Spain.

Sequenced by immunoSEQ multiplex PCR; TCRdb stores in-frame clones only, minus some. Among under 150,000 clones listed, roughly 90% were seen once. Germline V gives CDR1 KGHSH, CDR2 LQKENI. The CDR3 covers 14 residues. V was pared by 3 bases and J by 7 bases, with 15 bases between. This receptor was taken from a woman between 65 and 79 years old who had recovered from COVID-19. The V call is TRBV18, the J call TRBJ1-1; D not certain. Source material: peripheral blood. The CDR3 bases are TGTGCCAGCTCACCGGGTGGAGGGTTGGGTGAAGCTTTCTTT. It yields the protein CASSPGGGLGEAFF.